The next 19 T cell receptor beta chains were all read from a single sample in a study of shared clonotypes between healthy human individuals. Naive CD8 cells were CD45RO-negative, positively selected for CCR7, excluding terminally differentiated effector memory CD45RA+ cells. Assay used: immunoSEQ multiplex PCR; TCRdb lists only in-frame clones, some missing. Among hundreds of thousands of clones, approximately 96% were seen once, and the ten largest hold about 0.11%. Sequencing input: naive CD8+ T cells sorted from blood. Every receptor here comes from a woman aged 25 to 39 in good health.

The chain uses TRBV13 and TRBJ2-5, with a tentative D call TRBD2 (6 bases). Near its end, the DNA agrees better with TRBJ2-7, so the J call may be wrong. The CDR3 is 13 amino acids. The germline gives CDR1 PRHDT, CDR2 FYEKMQ (reference sequence). The CDR3 DNA reads TGTGCCAGCAGCTTGGAGGGCTCCTACGAGCAGTACTTC. The encoded protein is CASSLEGSYEQYF.

This chain joins TRBV11-1 and TRBJ2-1; D is ambiguous. Per the germline V gene, CDR1 is SGHAT and CDR2 is FQDESV (reference sequence). This CDR3 contains 12 residues. The germline V and J ends were trimmed by 3 bases and 6 bases, with 6 bases remaining between them. CDR3 amino acids: CASSFLTNEQFF. The DNA for the CDR3 is TGTGCCAGCAGCTTCCTCACCAATGAGCAGTTCTTC. The full variable domain, with the rest looked up from reference TRBV11-1 and TRBJ2-1, is EAEVAQSPRYKITEKSQAVAFWCDPISGHATLYWYRQILGQGPELLVQFQDESVVDDSQLPKDRFSAERLKGVDSTLKIQPAELGDSAMYLCASSFLTNEQFFGPGTRLTVL.

The CDR3, as DNA: TGTGCCAGCAGCACGGGACAGGGGGTGACCACCGGGGAGCTGTTTTTT. This encodes CASSTGQGVTTGELFF. The gene calls are TRBV7-6 and TRBJ2-2; 11 nucleotides line up with TRBD1. This CDR3 has 16 residues. Losses at the gene ends were 5 bases for V and 4 bases for J; bases not matched to a gene: 6. Germline V gene data show CDR1 as SGHVS and CDR2 as FNYEAQ.

V is TRBV4-2 and J is TRBJ2-7; D is unclear. V was cut by 0 bases and J by 6 bases, with 15 bases left in between. This CDR3 has 15 residues. The V gene's germline CDR1 is LGHNA and CDR2 YNFKEQ. In nucleotides, the CDR3 is TGTGCCAGCAGCCAAGATGCAGAGAAAAGGCTCGAGCAGTACTTC. It specifies CASSQDAEKRLEQYF.

The rearrangement uses TRBV25-1 and TRBJ1-5, with 11 bases matching TRBD1. The CDR3 sequence is 16 residues long. Germline V lookup: CDR1 MGHDK, CDR2 SYGVNS. Trimming removed 1 base from V and 9 bases from J; junction bases left unmatched: 8. The CDR3 coding sequence is TGTGCCAGCAGTGAATCAAGGACAGGGGGCGAGTGGCCCCAGCATTTT. It specifies CASSESRTGGEWPQHF.

This chain joins TRBV29-1 and TRBJ2-7, with D hard to call. The CDR3 is made up of 11 amino acids. CDR1 is SQVTM and CDR2 is ANQGSEA in the germline V gene. V dropped 2 bases and J dropped 1 base, with 3 bases sitting between them. The CDR3 sequence: CSVELSYEQYF. DNA of the CDR3: TGCAGCGTTGAACTGTCCTACGAGCAGTACTTC.

The gene calls are TRBV7-8 and TRBJ2-3; D not resolved. Trimming pared 6 bases from V and 3 bases from J, leaving 10 bases between. The CDR3 consists of 13 residues. CDR1 and CDR2 from the germline V gene are SGHVS and FQNEAQ. CDR3 protein: CASSGGATDTQYF. DNA of the CDR3: TGTGCCAGCAGTGGCGGTGCGACAGATACGCAGTATTTT.

V usage is TRBV11-2 and J usage is TRBJ2-7; D ambiguous. The CDR3 extends over 15 amino acids. Trimming cost V 1 base and J 2 bases, with 12 bases left between them. From germline, CDR1 is SGHAT and CDR2 FQNNGV. CDR3 loop: CASSLVYSSTYEQYF. The CDR3 bases are TGTGCCAGCAGCTTAGTTTATAGCTCAACCTACGAGCAGTACTTC.

The sample holds one count of this clone. The V call is TRBV28, the J call TRBJ1-2; 9 bases are shared with TRBD1. Trimming removed 6 bases from V and 13 bases from J; junction bases left unmatched: 6. This CDR3 has 11 residues. Germline-derived CDR1 and CDR2 are MDHEN and SYDVKM. CDR3 amino acids: CASSRTGECTF. CDR3 nucleotides: TGTGCCAGCAGCCGGACAGGGGAATGCACCTTC.

The rearrangement links TRBV4-1 to TRBJ1-2; D remains ambiguous. Trimming stripped 4 bases from V and 2 bases from J, with 14 bases between. This CDR3 has 15 residues. From germline, CDR1 is MGHRA and CDR2 YSYEKL. The CDR3 DNA reads TGCGCCAGCAGCCCTGGACTGCTCTCCAACTATGGCTACACCTTC. It is translated as CASSPGLLSNYGYTF.

This chain uses TRBV27 with TRBJ2-1; tentatively, D is TRBD1 (6 bases). CDR3 length: 13 residues. In germline, CDR1 is MNHEY, CDR2 SMNVEV (reference sequence). The germline V and J ends were trimmed by 2 bases and 7 bases, with 9 bases remaining between them. The chain's CDR3 is CASSLVQGNEQFF. The CDR3 nucleotides are TGTGCCAGCAGTTTAGTTCAGGGGAATGAGCAGTTCTTC.

This clone occurred once. The chain combines TRBV14 with TRBJ1-1; 10 bases align to TRBD1. CDR1 and CDR2 from the germline V gene are SGHDN and FVKESK. J was trimmed by 4 bases and V by 4 bases; bases with no gene match: 9. The CDR3 has 16 residues. Written as DNA, the CDR3 is TGTGCCAGCAGCCCTATGTGGACAGGGGGGACCACTGAAGCTTTCTTT. This codes for CASSPMWTGGTTEAFF.

This chain joins TRBV25-1 and TRBJ2-3; possible D gene TRBD2, 6 bases. Germline CDR1 is MGHDK and CDR2 is SYGVNS. This CDR3 is built from 13 residues. V was clipped by 8 bases and J by 3 bases, with 12 bases between them. The CDR3 nucleotides are TGTGCCAGCGCGGGCGGAGGGACAGATACGCAGTATTTT. Amino acid sequence: CASAGGGTDTQYF.

The rearrangement joins TRBV7-9 to TRBJ2-6, with no clear D. The germline V gene encodes CDR1 SEHNR and CDR2 FQNEAQ (reference sequence). V lost 5 bases to trimming and J lost 0 bases, with 11 bases between them. The CDR3 is made up of 16 amino acids. The DNA of the CDR3 is TGTGCCAGCAGCCCCGGTCCATCCTCTGGGGCCAACGTCCTGACTTTC. Translation gives CASSPGPSSGANVLTF. Full variable domain (missing parts from reference TRBV7-9 and TRBJ2-6): DTGVSQNPRHKITKRGQNVTFRCDPISEHNRLYWYRQTLGQGPEFLTYFQNEAQLEKSRLLSDRFSAERPKGSFSTLEIQRTEQGDSAMYLCASSPGPSSGANVLTFGAGSRLTVL.

The chain has TRBV28 and TRBJ2-7; possible D gene TRBD2, 5 bases. V was clipped by 6 bases and J by 4 bases, with 22 bases between them. In germline, CDR1 is MDHEN, CDR2 SYDVKM. The CDR3 contains 16 residues. The CDR3 nucleotides read TGTGCCAGCAGGATTGCGGGTGTGACTGGGCCTTACGAGCAGTACTTC. Protein sequence: CASRIAGVTGPYEQYF. The variable domain in full, with the rest retrieved from reference TRBV28 and TRBJ2-7, is DVKVTQSSRYLVKRTGEKVFLECVQDMDHENMFWYRQDPGLGLRLIYFSYDVKMKEKGDIPEGYSVSREKKERFSLILESASTNQTSMYLCASRIAGVTGPYEQYFGPGTRLTVT.

The genes are TRBV13 and TRBJ2-7; possible D gene TRBD2, 6 bases. V was clipped by 10 bases and J by 0 bases, with 16 bases between them. CDR3 length: 14 residues. Germline CDR1 is PRHDT and CDR2 is FYEKMQ (reference sequence). Here the CDR3 reads CATSFRGTSYEQYF. DNA of the CDR3: TGTGCCACCTCTTTTCGGGGGACCTCCTACGAGCAGTACTTC.

V and J are TRBV7-9 and TRBJ1-1; D possibly corresponds to TRBD1 (5 bases). CDR3 length: 14 residues. V was pared by 2 bases and J by 7 bases, with 14 bases between. Germline-derived CDR1 and CDR2 are SEHNR and FQNEAQ (reference sequence). Here the CDR3 reads CASSLKLKGSEAFF. CDR3 DNA: TGTGCCAGCAGCTTAAAGTTAAAGGGGAGTGAAGCTTTCTTT.

The V gene is TRBV6-5, the J gene TRBJ2-1, with D tentatively TRBD1 (6 bases). The CDR3 is 16 amino acids. V lost 0 bases to trimming and J lost 0 bases, with 9 bases between them. The germline V gene has CDR1 MNHEY and CDR2 SVGAGI. Written as DNA, the CDR3 is TGTGCCAGCAGTTACTCGAAGGGGGACTCCTACAATGAGCAGTTCTTC. Residues: CASSYSKGDSYNEQFF.

The V call is TRBV27, the J call TRBJ2-7; the match to TRBD1 covers 8 bases. Germline V gene lookup returns CDR1 MNHEY and CDR2 SMNVEV (reference sequence). The CDR3 loop spans 14 amino acids. The J segment lost 2 bases and the V segment lost 3 bases, leaving 3 bases of the junction unmatched. The CDR3 sequence: CASSFRTGTYEQYF. In nucleotides, the CDR3 is TGTGCCAGCAGTTTCAGGACAGGGACCTACGAGCAGTACTTC.